This T cell receptor (beta chain) came from a study of cytomegalovirus exposure and HLA in healthy donors. The study ran its PCR with 60 Vbeta and 13 Jbeta primers. Clones were sequenced by immunoSEQ multiplex PCR, and TCRdb holds only the in-frame ones, with some missing. The repertoire includes fewer than 250,000 clones, around 76% of them detected once, and approximately 6.5% sits in the top ten. The germline CDR1 and CDR2 sequences are SGHTA and FQGNSA. Trimming took 2 bases from V and 4 from J, leaving 15 bases between them. This CDR3 has 15 amino acids. The receptor comes from a man aged 40-55 years in good health and CMV-seropositive. Sequenced material: PBMCs. This chain uses TRBV7-2 with TRBJ2-7; D possibly corresponds to TRBD2 (6 bases). The CDR3: CASSLTGVGRYEQYF. The DNA for the CDR3 is TGTGCCAGCAGCTTAACGGGAGTGGGGAGGTACGAGCAGTACTTC. Complete variable domain (other parts from reference TRBV7-2 and TRBJ2-7): GAGVSQSPSNKVTEKGKDVELRCDPISGHTALYWYRQSLGQGLEFLIYFQGNSAPDKSGLPSDRFSAERTGGSVSTLTIQRTQQEDSAVYLCASSLTGVGRYEQYFGPGTRLTVT.